This T cell receptor beta chain was recovered during a study of T cells in Graves' hyperthyroidism and ophthalmopathy. Losses at the gene ends were 0 bases for V and 3 bases for J; bases not matched to a gene: 8. This CDR3 spans 17 amino acids. From germline, CDR1 is DFQATT and CDR2 SNEGSKA (reference sequence). Template material for amplifying TCR beta CDR3 regions consisted of RNA transcripts. The HTBI primer set was used in a first-round RT-PCR of the TCR CDR3. In TCRdb, the multiplex PCR reads were re-called with MiXCR into one record per CDR3 protein. The sample lists 300,000 to 350,000 distinct CDR3 sequences, approximately 15% occurring once. This clonotype was seen more than once but under ten times. Subjects aged 18 to 65 presented with newly diagnosed hyperthyroidism of less than 2 months' duration. Clinical symptoms, serum thyroxine, TRAb, thyroid ultrasound and orbital computed tomography established diagnosis.

The source of this sequence is a woman younger than 45 with Graves' hyperthyroidism. Input material: blood. This rearrangement joins TRBV20-1 to TRBJ2-3; 11 bases are a match to TRBD2. CDR3 nucleotides: TGCAGTGCTAGAGATATTAGCGGGAGGGCTTTGACAGATACGCAGTATTTT. It is translated as CSARDISGRALTDTQYF.